This entry lists 22 T cell receptor beta chains sequenced from one sample in a study of Graves' ophthalmopathy and Graves' hyperthyroidism. RNA transcripts provided the template for amplifying TCR beta CDR3 regions. An opening RT-PCR round employed HTBI primers and preceded a second-round multiplex PCR. TCRdb used MiXCR to reprocess the multiplex PCR reads, holding one entry per CDR3 protein. The sample has roughly 300,000 distinct CDR3 sequences, 17% seen once. Input material: peripheral blood. These receptors were collected from an adult man with Graves' ophthalmopathy.

Ten or more counts support this clonotype. DNA for the CDR3: TGTGCCAGCAGCTTAGGGTCGACTAACTATGGCTACACCTTC. Amino acid sequence: CASSLGSTNYGYTF. This chain uses TRBV7-2 with TRBJ1-2; D call uncertain. With 1 base removed from V and 0 bases from J, the gap between germline ends came to 6 bases. CDR3 size: 14 residues. Germline V gene sequence: CDR1 SGHTA, CDR2 FQGNSA.

This clonotype has ten or more counts. Written as DNA, the CDR3 is TGTGCCAGCAGCCAAGATTTAGTACTAGCGGGAAACGAGCAGTACTTC. It encodes CASSQDLVLAGNEQYF. The chain carries TRBV3-1 and TRBJ2-7, with TRBD2 matching 10 bases. The germline gives CDR1 LGHDT, CDR2 YNNKEL (reference sequence). This CDR3 spans 16 amino acids. The V gene end was trimmed by 0 bases and the J gene end by 5 bases; junction bases not matched to a gene: 7.

This clonotype was found many times. V usage is TRBV6-5 and J usage is TRBJ2-2; TRBD1 might be the D (6 bases). In germline, CDR1 is MNHEY, CDR2 SVGAGI. There are 14 residues in the CDR3. Trimming pared 2 bases from V and 5 bases from J, leaving 9 bases between. CDR3 amino acids: CASSYSTGTGELFF. CDR3 in DNA: TGTGCCAGCAGTTACAGCACAGGGACCGGGGAGCTGTTTTTT.

This chain links TRBV11-2 with TRBJ2-5; unclear D gene. The CDR3 runs 16 residues. The V gene lost 1 base and the J gene lost 3 bases, with 15 bases spanning the gap. CDR1 and CDR2 from the germline V gene are SGHAT and FQNNGV. The CDR3 region has the DNA TGTGCCAGCAGCTTAGGCTGGACCCCCCAAAAAGAGACCCAGTACTTC. It yields the protein CASSLGWTPQKETQYF.

The V and J genes are TRBV7-6 and TRBJ2-7; TRBD2 matches at 8 bases. The V and J ends lost 1 base and 6 bases, in that order; junction bases with no gene match: 8. Germline V CDR1 and CDR2: SGHVS, FNYEAQ. The CDR3 consists of 15 residues. CDR3 sequence: CASSLETGTRREQYF. The CDR3, as DNA: TGTGCCAGCAGCTTAGAAACCGGGACTAGACGCGAGCAGTACTTC.

The V call is TRBV6-1, the J call TRBJ1-1; D ambiguous. The V end lost 1 base, the J end lost 5 bases, and 11 bases lay between the germline ends. The CDR3 has 14 residues. Germline CDR1 and CDR2: MNHNS and SASEGT. This chain's CDR3 is CASSEGPGGTEAFF. CDR3 sequence (DNA): TGTGCCAGCAGTGAAGGGCCAGGTGGAACTGAAGCTTTCTTT.

This clonotype showed up many times. Its ends do not fully match the called genes, so a read error is possible. The gene calls are TRBV5-1 and TRBJ2-5; D unclear. CDR3 size: 15 residues. Germline loops: CDR1 SGHRS, CDR2 YFSETQ. Here the CDR3 reads CASSLGFGNQETQYF. DNA of the CDR3: TGCGCCAGCAGTTTGGGCTTTGGGAACCAAGAGACCCAGTACTTC.

This clonotype was observed many times. The rearrangement links TRBV2 to TRBJ1-5; the match to TRBD1 covers 9 bases. The CDR3 is made up of 15 amino acids. The V and J ends lost 7 bases and 5 bases, in that order; junction bases with no gene match: 9. The germline gives CDR1 SNHLY, CDR2 FYNNEI. The CDR3 protein is CASTTQDRGYQPQHF. The CDR3 nucleotides read TGTGCCAGCACTACTCAGGACAGGGGCTATCAGCCCCAGCATTTT.

This clonotype was observed at least ten times. The rearrangement joins TRBV12-3 or TRBV12-4 to TRBJ2-7, with D perhaps assigned TRBD1 or TRBD2 (6 bases each). V lost 2 bases and J lost 2, with 16 bases in between. The CDR3 loop spans 16 amino acids. In DNA, the CDR3 is TGTGCCAGCAGTTTATCCGGAGGGGGTAAGGCCTACGAGCAGTACTTC. Its protein product is CASSLSGGGKAYEQYF.

In this sample, this clonotype turned up a few times. The rearrangement joins TRBV6-4 to TRBJ1-2; 7 nucleotides match TRBD1. V dropped 6 bases and J dropped 8; count of bases not matched to a gene: 9. CDR1 is MRHNA, CDR2 SNTAGT, per germline. CDR3 size: 13 residues. The CDR3 protein is CASRMGGTEGYTF. CDR3 sequence (DNA): TGTGCCAGCAGGATGGGGGGGACAGAGGGCTACACCTTC.

The V call is TRBV12-3 or TRBV12-4, the J call TRBJ1-3; 8 nucleotides align to TRBD1. The CDR3 has 12 residues. The V gene end was trimmed by 7 bases and the J gene end by 6 bases; junction bases not matched to a gene: 2. In nucleotides, the CDR3 is TGTGCCAGCAACAGGGGGGAAAACACCATATATTTT. Encoded protein: CASNRGENTIYF.

In nucleotides, the CDR3 is TGTGCCAGCGGAAGGGACAGTCAAGAGACCCAGTACTTC. It specifies CASGRDSQETQYF. The chain recombines TRBV27 with TRBJ2-5, with TRBD1 matching 7 bases. The J segment lost 2 bases and the V segment lost 8 bases, leaving 5 bases of the junction unmatched. This CDR3 spans 13 amino acids. The V gene's germline CDR1 is MNHEY and CDR2 SMNVEV (reference sequence).

The CDR3 is CASSYGGRRIYEQYF. The DNA of the CDR3 is TGTGCCAGCAGTTACGGCGGGAGAAGGATTTACGAGCAGTACTTC. The V gene is TRBV6-5, the J gene TRBJ2-7; 7 positions match TRBD2. From germline, CDR1 is MNHEY and CDR2 SVGAGI. V trimming: 2 bases; J trimming: 4 bases; junction bases outside the gene matches: 8. The CDR3 is made up of 15 amino acids.

A word on this clonotype: One end of the junction fails to match germline, which may point to a read error. The genes are TRBV19 and TRBJ1-1, with TRBD1 matching over 7 bases. Germline CDR1 reads LNHDA; CDR2 reads SQIVND (reference sequence). The CDR3 extends over 14 amino acids. The CDR3 region is CTSTPGQLGTEAFF. The CDR3 nucleotides read TGTACCAGTACCCCGGGACAGCTAGGGACTGAAGCTTTCTTT.

This clonotype has a count of ten or more. One end of the junction is discordant with germline, which a read error may explain. V and J are TRBV12-3 or TRBV12-4 and TRBJ1-1, with 8 bases lining up with TRBD1. The CDR3 runs to 17 residues. CDR3 coding DNA: TGTACCAGCAGTACGACTGACCTCCCAGGGGGCTACACTGAAGCTTTCTTT. Amino acid sequence: CTSSTTDLPGGYTEAFF.

V usage is TRBV12-3 or TRBV12-4 and J usage is TRBJ2-2; 8 bases fit TRBD1. The CDR3 extends over 14 amino acids. With V trimmed by 7 bases and J by 4 bases, 5 bases remained unmatched. CDR3 DNA: TGTGCCAGCACCTGGACAGGGAGCACCGGGGAGCTGTTTTTT. It translates to CASTWTGSTGELFF.

The genes are TRBV12-3 or TRBV12-4 and TRBJ1-1; D perhaps matches TRBD1 (5 bases). This CDR3 region has 12 residues. The V and J ends lost 9 bases and 10 bases respectively, with 18 bases between them. CDR3 protein: CASYPGAGRAFF. CDR3 nucleotide sequence: TGTGCCAGTTACCCCGGGGCAGGGAGAGCTTTCTTT.

This clonotype has at least ten counts. This rearrangement joins TRBV7-2 to TRBJ2-2, with TRBD1 matching 11 bases. The CDR3 has 18 residues. V was pared by 2 bases and J by 6 bases, with 11 bases of the junction left unmatched. The germline V gene encodes CDR1 SGHTA and CDR2 FQGNSA. The CDR3 protein is CASSLTLLGQGVSGELFF. The CDR3 region has the DNA TGTGCCAGCAGCTTAACGCTGCTGGGACAGGGGGTGTCCGGGGAGCTGTTTTTT.

Worth noting for this clonotype: Given a much more abundant clone one base away, this may be a read error. The chain links TRBV4-3 to TRBJ2-5, with D possibly being TRBD2 (5 bases). Germline V gene sequence: CDR1 LGHNA, CDR2 YSLEER. The CDR3 runs 12 residues. V lost 11 bases and J lost 5, with 15 bases in between. CDR3 bases: TGCGCCGGCGGCCCCGGGATGGAGACCCAGTACTTC. Its translation is CAGGPGMETQYF.

This clonotype was recorded at least ten times. The J gene is TRBJ2-5, the V gene TRBV5-1; 12 bases are shared with TRBD1. In germline, CDR1 is SGHRS, CDR2 YFSETQ. The CDR3 contains 16 residues. With V trimmed by 4 bases and J by 5 bases, 9 bases remained unmatched. Here the CDR3 reads CASSQRDRGLVETQYF. In nucleotides, the CDR3 is TGCGCCAGCAGCCAACGGGACAGGGGGCTGGTGGAGACCCAGTACTTC.

This clonotype was counted many times. V is TRBV6-1 and J is TRBJ2-5, with no clear D. Germline V gene lookup returns CDR1 MNHNS and CDR2 SASEGT. Deletions cut 6 bases from V and 1 base from J, with 12 bases between. The CDR3 sequence is 14 residues long. CDR3 region: CASSPGGSQETQYF. Written as DNA, the CDR3 is TGTGCCAGCAGCCCCGGTGGCAGCCAAGAGACCCAGTACTTC.

CDR3 sequence: CAIRLIRDRANGELFF. As DNA, the CDR3 is TGTGCCATCAGACTCATTCGGGACAGGGCTAACGGGGAGCTGTTTTTT. The rearrangement uses TRBV28 and TRBJ2-2; 9 nucleotides agree with TRBD1. Germline V CDR1 and CDR2: MDHEN, SYDVKM. This CDR3 is built from 16 residues. J gave up 7 bases and V 10 bases, and 16 bases lay outside the gene matches.